The clone carrying this TCR beta chain was seen ten or more times. Its antigen is not identified. This sample was included in a study of T cells in Graves' hyperthyroidism and ophthalmopathy. Study-level findings and limits: Within blood appeared most thyroid clonotypes that had expanded above 0.001. Ophthalmopathy was predicted by the model a median of approximately 6 months ahead of onset.

Trimming cost V 4 bases and J 3 bases, with 16 bases left between them. This CDR3 spans 16 amino acids. CDR1 LGHDT and CDR2 YNNKEL come from the germline V gene (reference sequence). RNA transcripts provided the source from which TCR beta CDR3 regions were amplified. In the first-round RT-PCR of the TCR CDR3, the HTBI primer set was used. TCRdb re-analysed the multiplex PCR reads in MiXCR, keeping a single row per CDR3 protein. The sample records 300,000 to 400,000 distinct CDR3 sequences, about 13% being singletons. This sequence was found in a woman between 18 and 29 years old with Graves' hyperthyroidism. The sample comprised blood. The genes are TRBV3-1 and TRBJ2-1; D perhaps matches TRBD2 (6 bases). CDR3 protein: CASSLGGPTFYNEQFF. Here the CDR3 DNA reads TGTGCCAGCAGCCTCGGGGGACCCACCTTCTACAATGAGCAGTTCTTC.